This T cell receptor beta chain was found in a study of cytomegalovirus exposure and HLA in healthy donors. The PCR was carried out with 60 Vbeta primers and 13 Jbeta primers. Generated by immunoSEQ multiplex PCR, the TCRdb table keeps only in-frame clones and is missing some. The data contain about 140,000 clones, 75% to 80% of them singletons. The CDR3 is made up of 15 amino acids. Germline CDR1 reads LGHNT; CDR2 reads FRNRAP. The ends were cut back, 7 bases at V and 4 bases at J, with 20 bases in the middle. All the people who gave samples were healthy bone marrow donors. This TCR came from a woman in her forties or fifties in good health and CMV-seronegative. The sample was PBMCs. This chain joins TRBV12-5 and TRBJ2-7; tentative D call: TRBD1 (5 bases). The CDR3 region is CASAATEDPGYEQYF. The CDR3 nucleotides are TGTGCTAGTGCCGCCACCGAGGACCCAGGGTACGAGCAGTACTTC.